These 23 T cell receptor beta chains originate from one sample sequenced in a study of Ad26.COV2.S vaccination and SARS-CoV-2 variants. Generated by immunoSEQ multiplex PCR, the TCRdb table keeps only in-frame clones and is missing some. The sample contains 350,000 to 550,000 clones, 80% to 90% of which appear only once. Documented treatment: roughly 18 received Ad26.COV2.S at low or high dose, single or two shots; 5 received placebo; per-sample allocation not given. Each sample was drawn 63 days after the first injection (of vaccine or placebo). The sequences come from peripheral blood, collected in a trial of Ad26.COV2.S vaccine versus placebo. All receptors come from a person between 18 and 59 years old who received the Ad26.COV2.S COVID-19 vaccine or a placebo.

This rearrangement joins TRBV2 to TRBJ1-2; a weak D match, TRBD1 (5 bases). This CDR3 has 12 amino acids. V was cut by 6 bases and J by 4 bases, with 9 bases left in between. Germline CDR1 is SNHLY and CDR2 is FYNNEI. CDR3 protein: CASRGPSYGYTF. The CDR3 DNA is TGTGCCAGCAGGGGGCCGAGCTATGGCTACACCTTC.

This chain connects TRBV2 to TRBJ2-7, with TRBD1 matching over 7 bases. The V segment lost 8 bases and the J segment 9 bases; nucleotides outside the gene matches: 7. The CDR3 has 11 amino acids. The germline CDR1 and CDR2 sequences are SNHLY and FYNNEI. Written as DNA, the CDR3 is TGTGCCAGCGGGACAGATAAAACGCAGTACTTC. Translation gives CASGTDKTQYF.

The rearrangement joins TRBV4-3 to TRBJ1-4, with D perhaps TRBD1 (5 bases). V lost 4 bases to trimming and J lost 11 bases, with 17 bases between them. This CDR3 spans 14 amino acids. Germline V CDR1 and CDR2: LGHNA, YSLEER. The CDR3: CASSPPWQGGKLFF. Here the CDR3 DNA reads TGCGCCAGCAGCCCCCCGTGGCAGGGCGGGAAACTGTTTTTT.

The rearrangement joins TRBV7-8 to TRBJ2-1, with D possibly called TRBD1 or TRBD2 (5 bases each). Between the trimmed V and J ends, which lost 5 bases and 10 bases, there was a span of 18 bases. There are 14 residues in the CDR3. Germline CDR1 is SGHVS and CDR2 is FQNEAQ. CDR3 sequence: CASSPLGVWGEQFF. The CDR3 DNA sequence: TGTGCCAGCAGCCCCCTGGGGGTGTGGGGGGAGCAGTTCTTC.

V usage is TRBV18 and J usage is TRBJ1-4; D is possibly TRBD1 (6 bases). The CDR3 length is 15 residues. CDR1 and CDR2 from the germline V gene are KGHSH and LQKENI. V lost 5 bases, J lost 2 bases, and 12 bases lay in between. CDR3 protein: CASSSLRGTNEKLFF. Written as DNA, the CDR3 is TGTGCCAGCTCATCATTGAGGGGGACTAATGAAAAACTGTTTTTT.

This rearrangement joins TRBV21-1 to TRBJ1-1. TRBV21-1 is assigned pseudogene status. The CDR3 length is 17 residues. Here the CDR3 reads CASSKGVGGLSNTEAFF. For the CDR3, the DNA is TGTGCCAGCAGCAAAGGGGTGGGGGGACTGTCGAACACTGAAGCTTTCTTT.

This clone came up once. The rearrangement uses TRBV5-1 and TRBJ1-1; D gene ambiguous. Trimming removed 0 bases from V and 1 base from J, with 10 bases in between. CDR1 SGHRS and CDR2 YFSETQ come from the germline V gene. The CDR3 is 15 amino acids. The DNA for the CDR3 is TGCGCCAGCAGCTTGGGAAGTAACAGGAACACTGAAGCTTTCTTT. Its protein is CASSLGSNRNTEAFF.

The chain is built from TRBV6-1 and TRBJ2-5; 7 bases align to TRBD2. Trimming at V came to 2 bases and at J to 3 bases, leaving 3 bases not matched to a gene. Germline loops: CDR1 MNHNS, CDR2 SASEGT. The CDR3 covers 14 residues. The CDR3 sequence: CASSEMGGEETQYF. CDR3 nucleotides: TGTGCCAGCAGTGAAATGGGGGGGGAAGAGACCCAGTACTTC.

The chain uses TRBV6-5 and TRBJ2-1; 8 nucleotides match TRBD1. V shed 8 bases and J 8 bases; nucleotides not matched to a gene: 11. CDR1 and CDR2 (germline): MNHEY, SVGAGI. The CDR3 length is 14 residues. CDR3 bases: TGTGCCAGCTTAGGGACAGGAGGTCCGGATGAGCAGTTCTTC. This gives the protein CASLGTGGPDEQFF.

The chain is built from TRBV25-1 and TRBJ2-1, with D unclear. The CDR3 loop spans 14 amino acids. Germline V gene sequence: CDR1 MGHDK, CDR2 SYGVNS. Trimming took 4 bases from V and 3 from J, leaving 10 bases between them. The CDR3 DNA is TGTGCCAGCAGTGTCGATAGAAGCTACAATGAGCAGTTCTTC. Translated, it gives CASSVDRSYNEQFF. Complete variable domain (other parts from reference TRBV25-1 and TRBJ2-1): EADIYQTPRYLVIGTGKKITLECSQTMGHDKMYWYQQDPGMELHLIHYSYGVNSTEKGDLSSESTVSRIRTEHFPLTLESARPSHTSQYLCASSVDRSYNEQFFGPGTRLTVL.

CDR3 sequence (DNA): TGTGCCAGCAGCCCCCGAACAGGGACCCGTGGCTACACCTTC. Protein product: CASSPRTGTRGYTF. The chain has TRBV9 and TRBJ1-2; TRBD1 might be the D (6 bases). The V end lost 4 bases, the J end lost 7 bases, and 17 bases lay between the germline ends. Germline V CDR1 and CDR2: SGDLS, YYNGEE. The CDR3 is 14 residues long.

This clone turned up a few times. The chain joins TRBV5-1 to TRBJ1-5, with 9 bases aligning to TRBD1. V lost 3 bases and J lost 5; bases outside the gene matches: 6. The CDR3 contains 15 residues. The germline V gene encodes CDR1 SGHRS and CDR2 YFSETQ. CDR3 nucleotides: TGCGCCAGCAGCTCACAGGGGGCGTCCGATCAGCCCCAGCATTTT. It codes for CASSSQGASDQPQHF.

The gene calls are TRBV5-1 and TRBJ1-4; 7 bases fit TRBD1. Per germline, CDR1 SGHRS and CDR2 YFSETQ. The J segment lost 8 bases and the V segment lost 3 bases, leaving 13 bases of the junction unmatched. The CDR3 is 16 residues long. The CDR3 loop reads CASSYEGATGGEKLFF. The CDR3 DNA reads as TGCGCCAGCAGCTACGAGGGGGCAACAGGAGGGGAAAAACTGTTTTTT.

This clone was detected only once. J is TRBJ1-3 and V is TRBV28; D is unclear. CDR1 and CDR2 (germline): MDHEN, SYDVKM. The CDR3 length is 12 residues. Trimming removed 7 bases from V and 7 bases from J, with 11 bases in between. The CDR3 reads CASIGLWNTIYF. The DNA for the CDR3 is TGTGCCAGCATTGGACTGTGGAACACCATATATTTT. Based on the CDR3 plus reference TRBV28 and TRBJ1-3, the full variable domain is DVKVTQSSRYLVKRTGEKVFLECVQDMDHENMFWYRQDPGLGLRLIYFSYDVKMKEKGDIPEGYSVSREKKERFSLILESASTNQTSMYLCASIGLWNTIYFGEGSWLTVV.

This clone was detected once. V gene TRBV4-2 combines with J gene TRBJ2-7, with no clear D. V was trimmed by 0 bases and J by 2 bases, leaving 14 bases between them. Germline CDR1 and CDR2: LGHNA and YNFKEQ. CDR3 length: 16 residues. The CDR3 is CASSQDGAGTAYEQYF. Here the CDR3 DNA reads TGTGCCAGCAGCCAAGATGGAGCAGGAACCGCCTACGAGCAGTACTTC.

The chain recombines TRBV3-1 (or the pseudogene TRBV3-2) with TRBJ1-2; 10 bases are shared with TRBD1. The germline gives CDR1 LGHDT, CDR2 YNNKEL (reference sequence). This CDR3 is built from 16 residues. Unmatched junction bases numbered 4, after V lost 2 bases and J lost 1 base. CDR3 coding DNA: TGTGCCAGCAGCCAAAACGGACAGGGGGATAACTATGGCTACACCTTC. The encoded protein is CASSQNGQGDNYGYTF.

The CDR3 DNA follows: TGTGCCAGCAGCGGGACAGATATTAACACCGGGGAGCTGTTTTTT. Protein product: CASSGTDINTGELFF. This rearrangement joins TRBV11-3 to TRBJ2-2; the match to TRBD1 covers 7 bases. Trimming took 5 bases from V and 2 from J; bases not matched to a gene: 5. From germline, CDR1 is SGHNT and CDR2 YENEEA. The CDR3 totals 15 residues.

The chain links TRBV30 to TRBJ2-7; a possible D gene is TRBD2 (5 bases). The germline gives CDR1 GTSNPN, CDR2 SVGIG (reference sequence). The V end was cut by 0 bases, the J end by 6 bases, with 12 bases between. The CDR3 has 13 amino acids. CDR3 amino acids: CAWSVLGGVEQYF. As DNA, the CDR3 is TGTGCCTGGAGTGTACTAGGTGGGGTCGAGCAGTACTTC. Using reference TRBV30 and TRBJ2-7 for the parts outside the CDR3, the full variable domain is SQTIHQWPATLVQPVGSPLSLECTVEGTSNPNLYWYRQAAGRGLQLLFYSVGIGQISSEVPQNLSASRPQDRQFILSSKKLLLSDSGFYLCAWSVLGGVEQYFGPGTRLTVT.

V gene TRBV7-3 combines with J gene TRBJ1-2, with 8 bases that match TRBD1. The CDR3 runs 13 residues. Per germline, CDR1 SGHTA and CDR2 FQGTGA. V was pared by 5 bases and J by 7 bases, with 6 bases of the junction left unmatched. In nucleotides, the CDR3 is TGTGCCAGCAGCCCCGACAGGGGTCGTGGCTACACCTTC. Protein sequence: CASSPDRGRGYTF.

The rearrangement links TRBV5-1 to TRBJ1-4, with 9 positions matching TRBD1. V gave up 8 bases and J gave up 6 bases; unmatched junction bases: 5. CDR3 length: 13 amino acids. Per the germline V gene, CDR1 is SGHRS and CDR2 is YFSETQ. The CDR3 loop is CASTWTGDEKLFF. The CDR3 region has the DNA TGCGCCAGTACCTGGACAGGGGATGAAAAACTGTTTTTT.

The rearrangement joins TRBV19 to TRBJ2-1, with a weak D call TRBD1 (8 bases). CDR3 length equals 15 residues. Germline V gene sequence: CDR1 LNHDA, CDR2 SQIVND (reference sequence). V dropped 6 bases and J dropped 6 bases, with 18 bases sitting between them. CDR3 coding DNA: TGTGCCAGTAGCATGGACAGGGAGGGCTTCAATGAGCAGTTCTTC. Its translation: CASSMDREGFNEQFF. The full variable domain, rest sourced from reference TRBV19 and TRBJ2-1, is DGGITQSPKYLFRKEGQNVTLSCEQNLNHDAMYWYRQDPGQGLRLIYYSQIVNDFQKGDIAEGYSVSREKKESFPLTVTSAQKNPTAFYLCASSMDREGFNEQFFGPGTRLTVL.

The V call is TRBV7-6, the J call TRBJ2-3; D assignment may be TRBD1 or TRBD2 (5 bases each). The CDR3 extends over 17 amino acids. Trimming took off 6 bases at V and 3 bases at J, with 22 bases between the two ends. Per the germline V gene, CDR1 is SGHVS and CDR2 is FNYEAQ. CDR3 coding DNA: TGTGCCAGCAGTTTGAGCCCCCTCTTGGGACGTACAGATACGCAGTATTTT. The encoded protein is CASSLSPLLGRTDTQYF.

This clone was detected only a few times. This CDR3 is CASSIDLEGPLNQPQHF. Written as DNA, the CDR3 is TGTGCCAGTAGTATAGATCTCGAGGGACCCTTAAATCAGCCCCAGCATTTT. The genes are TRBV19 and TRBJ1-5; tentatively, D is TRBD1 (5 bases). Germline values: CDR1 LNHDA, CDR2 SQIVND (reference sequence). V shed 0 bases and J shed 4 bases, with 16 bases lying between them. The CDR3 spans 17 residues.